Listed below are T cell receptor beta chains from one sample, sequenced in a study of T cells in Graves' hyperthyroidism and ophthalmopathy. TCRdb reprocessed the multiplex PCR reads with MiXCR, giving one entry per CDR3 protein. The sample records approximately 400,000 distinct CDR3 sequences, about 15% being singletons. Sequencing was done on a sample of blood. The receptors shown here come from a woman aged 60-75 years with Graves' hyperthyroidism. Each CDR3 is given with its conserved first and last residue. The D gene is left open where the match is weak. Not all rows give a size; the values are once, few, many and, for expanded clones, a class.

D,size,length,V,J,DNA,CDR3
TRBD1,NA,16,TRBV4-1,TRBJ2-4,TGCGCCAGCAGCGATTGGACAGGGGGCAGGAGAAACATTCAGTACTTC,CASSDWTGGRRNIQYF
TRBD2,few,17,TRBV9,TRBJ2-1,TGTGCCAGCAGCGTAACTATTGGAGCGGGAGGTATCGATGAGCAGTTCTTC,CASSVTIGAGGIDEQFF
NA,many,14,TRBV28,TRBJ2-3,TGTGCCAGCAGTTTCCAGCTCATTGCAGATACGCAGTATTTT,CASSFQLIADTQYF
TRBD1,NA,15,TRBV5-1,TRBJ2-5,TGCGCCAGCAGCAACCAAGGACAGGGCCAAGAGACCCAGTACTTC,CASSNQGQGQETQYF
NA,few,14,TRBV19,TRBJ2-3,TGTGCCAGTAGTATAGGGGCAGTAGCAGATACGCAGTATTTT,CASSIGAVADTQYF
TRBD1,NA,15,TRBV4-1,TRBJ2-7,TGCGCCAGCAGAACGAGACAGGGTAGGGTCTACGAGCAGTACTTC,CASRTRQGRVYEQYF
NA,few,12,TRBV24-1,TRBJ1-2,TGTGCCACCAGTGATTCCGGATATGGCTACACCTTC,CATSDSGYGYTF
NA,NA,14,TRBV20-1,TRBJ1-1,TGCAGTGCTAGACGGCAGCTGATGAACACTGAAGCTTTCTTT,CSARRQLMNTEAFF
TRBD1,few,13,TRBV19,TRBJ1-2,TGTGCCAGTAGGGGGGACAGCGGCTATGGCTACACCTTC,CASRGDSGYGYTF
TRBD1,many,14,TRBV11-2,TRBJ2-7,TGTGCCAGCAGCTCTCCGGGACAGGGCTACGAGCAGTACTTC,CASSSPGQGYEQYF
TRBD1,few,15,TRBV5-1,TRBJ2-1,TGCGCCAGCAGCCCCGGACAGGGGCGTCACAATGAGCAGTTCTTC,CASSPGQGRHNEQFF
TRBD1,NA,13,TRBV20-1,TRBJ2-1,TGCAGTGCTCAACCGGGACAGGGTGATGAGCAGTTCTTC,CSAQPGQGDEQFF
TRBD2,few,13,TRBV29-1,TRBJ2-5,TGCAGCGTAGGTAGCGGGAGTAAAGAGACCCAGTACTTC,CSVGSGSKETQYF
TRBD1,many,16,TRBV7-3,TRBJ2-3,TGTGCCAGCAGCTCCAATGACAGGGGGCGAACAGATACGCAGTATTTT,CASSSNDRGRTDTQYF
TRBD2,few,14,TRBV29-1,TRBJ2-1,TGCAGCGTCCGCGGACTAGCGGGGTCCAATGAGCAGTTCTTC,CSVRGLAGSNEQFF
NA,NA,16,TRBV20-1,TRBJ2-5,TGCAGTGCTAGAGCCTCCCGTGGTAGCGGCCAAGAGACCCAGTACTTC,CSARASRGSGQETQYF
NA,many,16,TRBV11-3,TRBJ2-7,TGTGCCAGCGGACCGGGGGGTTCGGGACAGAACTACGAGCAGTACTTC,CASGPGGSGQNYEQYF
TRBD2,few,16,TRBV4-1,TRBJ2-2,TGCGCCAGCAGCCAGGGAGCGGGATCGGCGCCCGGGGAGCTGTTTTTT,CASSQGAGSAPGELFF
NA,many,14,TRBV15,TRBJ1-2,TGTGCCACCAGCGAACAGGTTCCGAACTATGGCTACACCTTC,CATSEQVPNYGYTF
NA,many,15,TRBV5-1,TRBJ2-5,TGCGCCAGCAGCTTCGGGGGCCCTGTAGGAGAGACCCAGTACTTC,CASSFGGPVGETQYF
NA,NA,15,TRBV6-1,TRBJ1-5,TGTGCCAGCAGTGAGAAGTGGGCAGCTAATCAGCCCCAGCATTTT,CASSEKWAANQPQHF
TRBD2,few,15,TRBV6-1,TRBJ2-1,TGTGCCAGCAGTCCGGAGCGGGACTCCTACAATGAGCAGTTCTTC,CASSPERDSYNEQFF
NA,many,12,TRBV20-1,TRBJ2-7,TGCAGTGCTAGAGCCAGGGCTGGCGAGCAGTACTTC,CSARARAGEQYF
TRBD1,few,15,TRBV24-1,TRBJ2-5,TGTGCCACCAGTGATTCACAGGGGTTCCAAGAGACCCAGTACTTC,CATSDSQGFQETQYF
NA,few,12,TRBV7-9,TRBJ2-5,TGTGCCAGCAGCAAGGGAGTAGAGACCCAGTACTTC,CASSKGVETQYF
NA,many,15,TRBV20-1,TRBJ2-3,TGCAGTGCTAGAGACCCCCAGGGCTACACAGATACGCAGTATTTT,CSARDPQGYTDTQYF
NA,few,14,TRBV27,TRBJ2-1,TGTGCCAGCAGTACTCTAGGAGCATACAATGAGCAGTTCTTC,CASSTLGAYNEQFF
NA,many,12,TRBV5-8,TRBJ2-1,TGTGCCAGCAGCGTTGCCCAGCCAGAGCAGTTCTTC,CASSVAQPEQFF
NA,NA,13,TRBV19,TRBJ2-7,TGTGCCAGTAGTAAGGGCCCGACCTACGAGCAGTACTTC,CASSKGPTYEQYF
NA,many,14,TRBV7-3,TRBJ2-3,TGTGCCAGCAGCTTAGGAAGCACGGGAGATACGCAGTATTTT,CASSLGSTGDTQYF
NA,NA,13,TRBV7-2,TRBJ2-7,TGTGCCAGCACCACGGGGGTATCCTACGAGCAGTACTTC,CASTTGVSYEQYF
NA,many,16,TRBV18,TRBJ1-1,TGTGCCAGCTCACCATTTGCGGGGGCTAAGGGCACTGAAGCTTTCTTT,CASSPFAGAKGTEAFF
NA,many,13,TRBV6-2/TRBV6-3,TRBJ1-6,TGTGCCAGCATCGGACAGATGGATTCACCCCTCCACTTT,CASIGQMDSPLHF
TRBD2,many,15,TRBV11-3,TRBJ2-7,TGTGCCAGCAGGGGTGTGACTAGCGGGAGAGGCGAGCAGTACTTC,CASRGVTSGRGEQYF
NA,NA,14,TRBV5-1,TRBJ2-3,TGCGCCAGCAGCCGGGCCTCCCCGACAGATACGCAGTATTTT,CASSRASPTDTQYF
NA,NA,15,TRBV7-9,TRBJ1-4,TGTGCCAGCAGCCGCAGGATTGACGATAATGAAAAACTGTTTTTT,CASSRRIDDNEKLFF
NA,few,16,TRBV4-1,TRBJ2-5,TGCGCCAGCAGCCAAGTCCCAGGGGGGGTGGTGGAGACCCAGTACTTC,CASSQVPGGVVETQYF
NA,many,11,TRBV11-3,TRBJ2-7,TGTGCCAGCAGCTTACAAAACAGGCAGTACTTC,CASSLQNRQYF
TRBD1,many,15,TRBV11-2,TRBJ2-7,TGTGCCAGCAGCTTAGAGCGGACAGGGACCTACGAGCAGTACTTC,CASSLERTGTYEQYF
TRBD1,many,13,TRBV24-1,TRBJ1-2,TGTGCCACCAGTGACCCGACAGGGGCTGGCTACACCTTC,CATSDPTGAGYTF
TRBD2,many,15,TRBV2,TRBJ2-1,TGTGCCAGCAGTGATCGGACTAGCGGGAAGTATGAGCAGTTCTTC,CASSDRTSGKYEQFF
TRBD1,many,15,TRBV6-1,TRBJ1-5,TGTGCCAGCAGATTAGGGACAGGCAGCAATCAGCCCCAGCATTTT,CASRLGTGSNQPQHF
TRBD2,many,14,TRBV29-1,TRBJ2-3,TGCAGCGTTCAGCGGGAGGGTAGATCAGATACGCAGTATTTT,CSVQREGRSDTQYF
NA,many,15,TRBV28,TRBJ2-7,TGTGCCAGCAGGACCCTAAGGGAGGAGAACTACGAGCAGTACTTC,CASRTLREENYEQYF
TRBD2,many,16,TRBV11-3,TRBJ2-1,TGTGCCAGCAGGAGGGGGGGTAGCGGGGCCTACAATGAGCAGTTCTTC,CASRRGGSGAYNEQFF
NA,NA,12,TRBV29-1,TRBJ1-2,TGCAGCGTTGACGGGGGAAACTATGGCTACACCTTC,CSVDGGNYGYTF
NA,NA,16,TRBV19,TRBJ2-6,TGTGCCAGTAGTATAATGGGGAGCTCTGGGGCCAACGTCCTGACTTTC,CASSIMGSSGANVLTF
NA,many,20,TRBV20-1,TRBJ2-5,TGCAGTGCTAGAGATGCCGTCGAGGCCTGGGGGGAGACGGACCAAGAGACCCAGTACTTC,CSARDAVEAWGETDQETQYF
TRBD2,many,17,TRBV2,TRBJ2-3,TGTGCCAGCAGGCCCCCAACGGGACTAGATATCACAGATACGCAGTATTTT,CASRPPTGLDITDTQYF
NA,many,13,TRBV6-1,TRBJ2-1,TGTGCCGGTGGGTTGTCGGCCCACAATGAGCAGTTCTTC,CAGGLSAHNEQFF
NA,many,15,TRBV11-2,TRBJ2-2,TGTGCCAGCAGCCTAGGGGTGGACTGGGCCGGGGAGCTGTTTTTT,CASSLGVDWAGELFF